What follows are 22 T cell receptor beta chains derived from one specimen sequenced in a study of molecular identifiers for immune sequencing clone quantification. TCRdb reanalysed the PCR reads using MiXCR and keeps one entry per CDR3 protein. The sample consists of fewer than 350,000 distinct CDR3 sequences, about a quarter of them appearing once. The sequencing input was naive CD8+ T cells from blood, with Jurkat cell RNA spiked in. The subset: FACS-sorted CD8+CD4-CCR7+CD45RA+ naive T cells. All receptors derive from a human donor in good health. Some libraries in this study had Jurkat cell RNA spiked in.

V usage is TRBV12-3 or TRBV12-4 and J usage is TRBJ2-3; D not certain. The CDR3 has 15 residues. The germline V and J ends were trimmed by 5 bases and 1 base, with 13 bases remaining between them. CDR3 amino acids: CASSPGKAGTDTQYF. The CDR3 region has the DNA TGTGCCAGCAGTCCCGGCAAAGCTGGCACAGATACGCAGTATTTT.

Of note for this clonotype: Being one base from a much bigger clone, this may be a read error. The rearrangement links TRBV2 to TRBJ1-2; D is unclear. Trimming stripped 8 bases from V and 8 bases from J, with 18 bases between. The CDR3 runs to 13 residues. Per germline, CDR1 SNHLY and CDR2 FYNNEI. The CDR3 spells CASVNDMGLGYTF. DNA for the CDR3: TGTGCCAGCGTGAACGATATGGGCCTAGGCTACACCTTC.

The table lists this clonotype with many counts. The chain couples TRBV5-1 to TRBJ1-1; no definite D call. Deletions cut 0 bases from V and 4 bases from J, with 7 bases between. Germline CDR1 is SGHRS and CDR2 is YFSETQ. This CDR3 has 13 residues. CDR3 coding DNA: TGCGCCAGCAGCTTGGGTGTGAGCACTGAAGCTTTCTTT. It specifies CASSLGVSTEAFF.

This clonotype was counted ten times or more. The chain joins TRBV6-5 to TRBJ2-1; no clear D. This CDR3 has 13 amino acids. With 8 bases removed from V and 9 bases from J, the gap between germline ends came to 17 bases. Germline assignment: CDR1 MNHEY and CDR2 SVGAGI. CDR3 sequence reads: CASWPSMIGEQFF. CDR3 sequence (DNA): TGTGCCAGCTGGCCTAGTATGATCGGTGAGCAGTTCTTC.

This clonotype was observed many times. The chain combines TRBV12-5 with TRBJ2-1; no clear D. Looked up from germline, CDR1 is LGHNT and CDR2 is FRNRAP. This CDR3 region has 19 residues. Trimming took off 1 base at V and 3 bases at J, with 22 bases between the two ends. CDR3 sequence (DNA): TGTGCTAGTGGTTTGGGCCCCCGGGCGAGGATAGCTCGCTACAATGAGCAGTTCTTC. It yields the protein CASGLGPRARIARYNEQFF.

This clonotype was seen a few times. The J gene is TRBJ1-6, the V gene TRBV27; TRBD1 might be the D (5 bases). CDR3 size: 15 residues. V gave up 2 bases and J gave up 7 bases, with 12 bases separating them. Germline V CDR1 and CDR2: MNHEY, SMNVEV (reference sequence). CDR3: CASSLIGGRNSPLHF. The CDR3 nucleotides are TGTGCCAGCAGTTTAATTGGGGGGAGGAATTCACCCCTCCACTTT.

This clonotype has a handful of counts. The chain combines TRBV6-2 or TRBV6-3 with TRBJ2-1; TRBD2 is a possible D gene (5 bases). The V and J ends lost 0 bases and 8 bases respectively, with 17 bases between them. The germline CDR1 and CDR2 sequences are MNHEY and SVGEGT. The CDR3 sequence is 16 residues long. CDR3 nucleotide sequence: TGTGCCAGCAGTTACTCCGCTTGGGGTCAGGAGGATGAGCAGTTCTTC. This gives the protein CASSYSAWGQEDEQFF.

Concerning this clonotype itself: Given a much more abundant clone one base away, this may be a read error. This chain connects TRBV9 to TRBJ1-5; D uncertain. Germline V gene sequence: CDR1 SGDLS, CDR2 YYNGEE. Trimming took off 4 bases at V and 3 bases at J, with 8 bases between the two ends. The CDR3 contains 13 residues. CDR3 bases: TGTGCCAGCAGCCCGGCGGCCAATCAGCCCCAGCATTTT. Translating gives CASSPAANQPQHF.

This clonotype turned up a few times. The chain has TRBV15 and TRBJ2-3, with 10 bases identical to TRBD2. The CDR3 length is 16 residues. CDR1 is LNHNV and CDR2 is YYDKDF in the germline V gene (reference sequence). The junction had 9 bases not matched to a gene; V was cut back by 5 bases and J by 4 bases. The CDR3 here is CATSSRLAGGPDTQYF. CDR3 DNA sequence: TGTGCCACCAGCTCCCGATTAGCGGGGGGACCAGATACGCAGTATTTT. Together with reference TRBV15 and TRBJ2-3, the CDR3 gives the full variable domain: DAMVIQNPRYQVTQFGKPVTLSCSQTLNHNVMYWYQQKSSQAPKLLFHYYDKDFNNEADTPDNFQSRRPNTSFCFLDIRSPGLGDTAMYLCATSSRLAGGPDTQYFGPGTRLTVL.

CDR3 in DNA: TGTGCCAGCAGTTACTCGATACAGGGCGATTTGGCTGAAGCTTTCTTT. Translation gives CASSYSIQGDLAEAFF. The V call is TRBV6-6, the J call TRBJ1-1; TRBD1 might be the D (6 bases). The germline CDR1 and CDR2 sequences are MNHNY and SVGAGI (reference sequence). This CDR3 region has 16 residues. Trimming took 0 bases from V and 6 from J, leaving 17 bases between them.

This clonotype was counted many times. The chain combines TRBV30 with TRBJ2-7; D is possibly TRBD2 (6 bases). Germline CDR1 is GTSNPN and CDR2 is SVGIG (reference sequence). Trimming took 2 bases from V and 3 from J, leaving 14 bases between them. The length of the CDR3 is 14 residues. CDR3 protein: CAWSTASAYYEQYF. CDR3 nucleotides: TGTGCCTGGAGTACAGCTAGCGCATACTACGAGCAGTACTTC. Based on the CDR3 plus reference TRBV30 and TRBJ2-7, the full variable domain is SQTIHQWPATLVQPVGSPLSLECTVEGTSNPNLYWYRQAAGRGLQLLFYSVGIGQISSEVPQNLSASRPQDRQFILSSKKLLLSDSGFYLCAWSTASAYYEQYFGPGTRLTVT.

Points on this clonotype: Just one base apart from a much larger clone, this may be a read error. The chain is built from TRBV11-2 and TRBJ2-1; D perhaps matches TRBD2 (6 bases). Germline lookup yields CDR1 SGHAT and CDR2 FQNNGV. CDR3 size: 16 residues. V lost 1 base, J lost 0 bases, and 10 bases lay in between. CDR3 residues: CASSLGDGGSYNEQFF. The CDR3 DNA is TGTGCCAGCAGCTTAGGGGACGGGGGCTCCTACAATGAGCAGTTCTTC.

This clonotype was seen at least ten times. V usage is TRBV29-1 and J usage is TRBJ1-1; D not resolved. Trimming took 7 bases from V and 3 from J, leaving 6 bases between them. The CDR3 is 10 amino acids. In germline, CDR1 is SQVTM, CDR2 ANQGSEA. CDR3 amino acids: CSGADTEAFF. The CDR3 DNA reads TGCAGCGGTGCGGACACTGAAGCTTTCTTT. Full variable domain (remainder filled in from reference TRBV29-1 and TRBJ1-1): SAVISQKPSRDICQRGTSLTIQCQVDSQVTMMFWYRQQPGQSLTLIATANQGSEATYESGFVIDKFPISRPNLTFSTLTVSNMSPEDSSIYLCSGADTEAFFGQGTRLTVV.

This clonotype has at least ten counts. V gene TRBV28 combines with J gene TRBJ1-5; TRBD1 is a possible D gene (6 bases). The CDR3 extends over 15 amino acids. V was shortened by 3 bases and J by 1 base, with 10 bases between the two germline ends. CDR1 MDHEN and CDR2 SYDVKM come from the germline V gene. CDR3 amino acids: CASSLAGVSNQPQHF. Written as DNA, the CDR3 is TGTGCCAGCAGTTTGGCAGGGGTGAGCAATCAGCCCCAGCATTTT.

CDR3 coding DNA: TGTGCCAGCAGCTGGGGGACAAGAGCGAGCACAGATACGCAGTATTTT. Translation gives CASSWGTRASTDTQYF. The chain employs TRBV5-8 and TRBJ2-3; a possible D gene is TRBD1 (6 bases). Germline V gene lookup returns CDR1 SGHTS and CDR2 YDEGEE. The CDR3 extends over 16 amino acids. Trimming shortened V by 3 bases and J by 0 bases, and 14 bases separated the two germline ends.

The chain uses TRBV2 and TRBJ1-6; TRBD1 aligns across 11 bases. This CDR3 has 15 residues. Per germline, CDR1 SNHLY and CDR2 FYNNEI. V lost 2 bases to trimming and J lost 9 bases; unmatched junction nucleotides: 3. CDR3 in amino acids: CASSEYGTGGSPLHF. CDR3 bases: TGTGCCAGCAGTGAATATGGGACAGGGGGTTCACCCCTCCACTTT.

On this clonotype itself: A much larger clone sits a single nucleotide away, making a read error possible. This chain joins TRBV20-1 and TRBJ2-5, with TRBD2 identical over 7 bases. Looked up from germline, CDR1 is DFQATT and CDR2 is SNEGSKA (reference sequence). The CDR3 spans 16 residues. The CDR3 region has the DNA TGCAGTGCTAGAGATTTTCTAGCGGAGACCCAAGGGACCCAGTACTTC. This sequence encodes CSARDFLAETQGTQYF.

The sample holds a few counts of this clonotype. The chain links TRBV29-1 to TRBJ2-7; 16 nucleotides agree with TRBD2. The CDR3 totals 21 residues. Germline V lookup: CDR1 SQVTM, CDR2 ANQGSEA. V gave up 1 base and J gave up 7 bases; unmatched junction bases: 22. The CDR3 sequence is CSVEGVTDRPGLAGGPGEQYF. For the CDR3, the DNA is TGCAGCGTTGAAGGGGTTACGGACAGGCCGGGACTAGCGGGAGGGCCGGGGGAGCAGTACTTC.

This clonotype was counted at least ten times. The chain employs TRBV7-9 and TRBJ2-3; TRBD1 matches 9 bases. The germline V gene encodes CDR1 SEHNR and CDR2 FQNEAQ (reference sequence). The trim removed 1 base at V and 3 bases at J, leaving 11 bases unmatched. The CDR3 is 18 amino acids. CDR3 in amino acids: CASSLGGFGQGLTDTQYF. CDR3 nucleotide sequence: TGTGCCAGCAGCTTAGGAGGTTTCGGACAGGGGTTGACAGATACGCAGTATTTT.

On this clonotype: A read error is possible here, since a much larger clone lies one base away. The gene calls are TRBV7-6 and TRBJ2-3, with 10 nucleotides matching TRBD2. The V gene end was trimmed by 5 bases and the J gene end by 8 bases; junction bases not matched to a gene: 13. The germline CDR1 and CDR2 sequences are SGHVS and FNYEAQ. This CDR3 has 16 residues. The CDR3 nucleotides are TGTGCCAGCAGCCCTCGAGCGGGGGGGCCCGCAGCTACGCAGTATTTT. Encoded protein: CASSPRAGGPAATQYF.

A remark on this clonotype: The junction differs from germline at one of its ends, possibly a read error. The V call is TRBV5-3, the J call TRBJ2-7; a weak D match, TRBD1 (6 bases). TRBV5-3 is an open reading frame whose function is uncertain. The CDR3 length is 13 residues. DNA of the CDR3: TGTGCCAGCAGCCACGGACAGTCCTACGAGCGGTACTTC. It yields the protein CASSHGQSYERYF.

This sequence joins TRBV30 and TRBJ2-3, with D tentatively TRBD1 (5 bases). CDR1 and CDR2 (germline): GTSNPN, SVGIG (reference sequence). The CDR3 sequence is 11 residues long. Between the trimmed V and J ends, which lost 3 bases and 6 bases, there was a span of 7 bases. In nucleotides, the CDR3 is TGTGCCTGGAGCCCAGGGGATACGCAGTATTTT. The encoded protein is CAWSPGDTQYF.